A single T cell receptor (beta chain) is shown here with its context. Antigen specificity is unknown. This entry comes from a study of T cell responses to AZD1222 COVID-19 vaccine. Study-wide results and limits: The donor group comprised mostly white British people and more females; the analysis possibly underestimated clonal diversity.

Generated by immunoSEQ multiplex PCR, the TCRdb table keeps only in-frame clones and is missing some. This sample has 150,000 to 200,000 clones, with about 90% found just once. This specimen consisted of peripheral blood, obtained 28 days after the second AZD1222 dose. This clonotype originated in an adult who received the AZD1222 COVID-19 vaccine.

The CDR3 sequence is CASSQVNSVNTGELFF. The CDR3 coding sequence is TGTGCCAGCAGCCAAGTGAATTCCGTGAACACCGGGGAGCTGTTTTTT. The chain couples TRBV3-1 (or the pseudogene TRBV3-2) to TRBJ2-2; D ambiguous. The CDR3 is 16 amino acids. Trimming removed 1 base at V and 1 base at J, with 10 bases between. CDR1 is LGHDT and CDR2 is YNNKEL in the germline V gene (reference sequence).